A single T cell receptor beta chain is shown here with its context. The data were taken from a study of technical replicates of blood from several donors. Clones were sequenced by immunoSEQ multiplex PCR, and TCRdb holds only the in-frame ones, with some missing. This sample yields approximately 79,000 clones, of which about 97% are seen a single time; 0.29% belongs to the top ten. This CDR3 spans 16 amino acids. V was shortened by 7 bases and J by 0 bases, with 15 bases between the two germline ends. Germline V gene lookup returns CDR1 MNHEY and CDR2 SMNVEV (reference sequence). The chain couples TRBV27 to TRBJ2-2; TRBD2 is a possible D gene (5 bases). Sequenced input: T cells isolated from PBMCs. This receptor was identified in a human donor in good health. CDR3 in DNA: TGTGCCAGCAAAATAAAGCGGTACGCGAACACCGGGGAGCTGTTTTTT. It is translated as CASKIKRYANTGELFF.